The clone carrying this T cell receptor (beta chain) was seen once. Measured with immunoSEQ multiplex PCR; TCRdb has only the in-frame clones, and not every one. The top ten hold roughly 0.17% of the sample, which has approximately 75,000 clones, 95% to 97% seen once. Per the germline V gene, CDR1 is SGHNT and CDR2 is YYREEE (reference sequence). V lost 0 bases and J lost 1, with 12 bases in between. The CDR3 totals 16 residues. The data belong to a study of technical replicates of blood from four donors. The receptor was isolated from a human donor in good health. The chain employs TRBV5-4 and TRBJ2-3; D gene uncertain. Sequenced sample: T cells isolated from PBMCs. CDR3 region: CASSLGLPDGTDTQYF. The CDR3 coding sequence is TGTGCCAGCAGCTTGGGACTCCCCGATGGCACAGATACGCAGTATTTT.